This TCR beta chain was sequenced in a study of PD-1 blockade in mismatch repair-deficient tumors. CDR1 and CDR2 (germline): SGHNT, YYREEE (reference sequence). CDR3 length: 13 amino acids. Trimming cost V 4 bases and J 8 bases, with 15 bases left between them. General observations from the study: Rapid post-treatment expansion, then contraction, generally preceding radiologic response, marked tumor-resident clones.

Every patient had mismatch repair deficiency by PCR or immunohistochemistry. A few pembrolizumab responders had their TCRs sequenced. Clones were sequenced by immunoSEQ multiplex PCR, and TCRdb holds only the in-frame ones, with some missing. The table has approximately 17,000 clones, 84% seen once. On this clone: The antigen is not known.

This sample comprised PBMCs, obtained roughly 24 weeks after starting pembrolizumab. The rearrangement uses TRBV5-4 and TRBJ1-2, with D uncertain. This sequence originates from an adult with mismatch repair-deficient cancer. The CDR3 protein is CASSRGLPSGYTF. DNA for the CDR3: TGTGCCAGCAGCCGCGGATTACCTAGCGGCTACACCTTC.